This T cell receptor beta chain was captured in a study of cytomegalovirus exposure and HLA in healthy donors. The PCR was carried out with 60 Vbeta primers and 13 Jbeta primers. This table comes from immunoSEQ multiplex PCR, and its TCRdb copy is limited to in-frame clones, with some not included. This repertoire includes 140,000 or so clones. Study outcomes and limitations: In a later analysis, an Asian-associated ancestry cluster reportedly showed fewer N-insertions than the approximately 660-donor mean. The authors later linked a missense DCLRE1C variant to TCR beta V- and J-gene trimming.

Regarding this clone: The antigen remains undetermined.

With 3 bases clipped from V and 5 bases from J, the junction kept 16 bases outside the gene matches. There are 17 residues in the CDR3. Germline V gene sequence: CDR1 GTSNPN, CDR2 SVGIG (reference sequence). The receptor was derived from a male donor in good health and CMV-seronegative. The genes are TRBV30 and TRBJ2-5; TRBD2 matches 9 bases. What was sequenced was PBMCs. The CDR3 sequence: CAWSFPRGRAGEETQYF. The CDR3 nucleotides are TGTGCCTGGAGCTTTCCCCGCGGGAGGGCCGGGGAGGAGACCCAGTACTTC. The variable domain in full, completed from reference TRBV30 and TRBJ2-5, reads SQTIHQWPATLVQPVGSPLSLECTVEGTSNPNLYWYRQAAGRGLQLLFYSVGIGQISSEVPQNLSASRPQDRQFILSSKKLLLSDSGFYLCAWSFPRGRAGEETQYFGPGTRLLVL.